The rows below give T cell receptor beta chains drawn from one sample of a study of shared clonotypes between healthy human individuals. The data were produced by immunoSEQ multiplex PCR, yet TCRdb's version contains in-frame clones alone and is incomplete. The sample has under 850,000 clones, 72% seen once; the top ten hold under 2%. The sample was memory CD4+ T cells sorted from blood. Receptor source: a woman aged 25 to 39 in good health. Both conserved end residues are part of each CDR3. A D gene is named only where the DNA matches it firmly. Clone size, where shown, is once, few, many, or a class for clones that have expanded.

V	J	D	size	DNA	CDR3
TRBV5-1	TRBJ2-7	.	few	TGCGCCAGCAGCCTGACCCGACAAGGCCTCTCCTACGAGCAGTACTTC	CASSLTRQGLSYEQYF
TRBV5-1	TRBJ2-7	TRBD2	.	TGCGCCAGCAGCAGGGGGGATTGGCGGGAGGGGTACGAGCAGTACTTC	CASSRGDWREGYEQYF
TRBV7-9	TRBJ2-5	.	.	TGTGCCAGCAGCTCCGGGGCACACAGGGTAGAGACCCAGTACTTC	CASSSGAHRVETQYF
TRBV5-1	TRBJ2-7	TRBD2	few	TGCGCCAGCAGCGAACCTAGCGGGCGCACCTCCTACGAGCAGTACTTC	CASSEPSGRTSYEQYF
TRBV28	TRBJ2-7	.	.	TGTGCCAGCAGTTTATGGGGCCGGGGGCAGGGCAGCTACGAGCAGTACTTC	CASSLWGRGQGSYEQYF
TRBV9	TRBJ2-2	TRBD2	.	TGTGCCAGCAGCCCCGGGGGGGGTGGTCCCGGGGAGCTGTTTTTT	CASSPGGGGPGELFF
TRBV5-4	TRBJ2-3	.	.	TGTGCCAGCAGCAAGTCTAGCGATTCCACAGATACGCAGTATTTT	CASSKSSDSTDTQYF
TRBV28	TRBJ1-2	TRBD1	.	TGTGCCAGCCGGGTACAGGGGTTCTATGGCTACACCTTC	CASRVQGFYGYTF
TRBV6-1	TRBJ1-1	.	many	TGTGCCAGCAGCCCCTACGGTAACACTGAAGCTTTCTTT	CASSPYGNTEAFF
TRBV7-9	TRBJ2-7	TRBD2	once	TGTGCCAGCAGCCGAATGTCCCGCACTCTAGCGGGAGGGTGGGAGCAGTACTTC	CASSRMSRTLAGGWEQYF
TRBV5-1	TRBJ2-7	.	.	TGCGCCAGCAGCTTGGACAGGGAGGTCTACGAGCAGTACTTC	CASSLDREVYEQYF
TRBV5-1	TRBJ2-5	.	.	TGCGCCAGCGGGGGAAACACAGCAGTTCAAGAGACCCAGTACTTC	CASGGNTAVQETQYF
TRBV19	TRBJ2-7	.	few	TGTGCCAGTAGCTTAAGAGGTAGAGGAGCTTTGAACGAGCAGTACTTC	CASSLRGRGALNEQYF
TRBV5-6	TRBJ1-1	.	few	TGTGCCAGCAGCTTAACAAGGTACACTGAAGCTTTCTTT	CASSLTRYTEAFF
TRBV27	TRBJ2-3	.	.	TGTGCCAGCAGCCTACTCCTTAACACAGATACGCAGTATTTT	CASSLLLNTDTQYF
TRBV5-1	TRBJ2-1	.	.	TGCGCCAGCATGGGTCAAGGGGTGTTCTACAATGAGCAGTTCTTC	CASMGQGVFYNEQFF
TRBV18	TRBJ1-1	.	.	TGTGCCAGCTCACCAGGACAGAAGGAAGAAGCTTTCTTT	CASSPGQKEEAFF
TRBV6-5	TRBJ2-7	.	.	TGTGCCAGCAGTTACTCGTTTGGAATCTACGAGCAGTACTTC	CASSYSFGIYEQYF
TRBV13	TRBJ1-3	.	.	TGTGCCAGCAGCTTAGGCCCCCTGGGGGGCAGTGGAAACACCATATATTTT	CASSLGPLGGSGNTIYF
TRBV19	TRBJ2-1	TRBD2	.	TGTGCCAGTAGTATGAGCCTAGCGGGATTCTATGAGCAGTTCTTC	CASSMSLAGFYEQFF
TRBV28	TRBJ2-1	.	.	TGTGCCAGCAGAGGCCTAGGACTGGTCGTGAATGAGCAGTTCTTC	CASRGLGLVVNEQFF
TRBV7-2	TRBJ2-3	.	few	TGTGCCAGCAGGACTGAAGGGCCAGATACGCAGTATTTT	CASRTEGPDTQYF
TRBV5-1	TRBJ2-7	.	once	TGCGCCAGCAGCATTGGGCGGCAGGCCGAGCAGTACTTC	CASSIGRQAEQYF
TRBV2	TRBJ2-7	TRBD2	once	TGTGCCAGCAGTGAGAGGCCGGGAGGGAACTACGAGCAGTACTTC	CASSERPGGNYEQYF
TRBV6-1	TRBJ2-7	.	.	TGTGCCAGCAGTGAACAACGGAGCTCCTACGAGCAGTACTTC	CASSEQRSSYEQYF
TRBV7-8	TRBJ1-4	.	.	TGTGCCAGCAGCACGGCCAGGGTGGTGACTGAAAAACTGTTTTTT	CASSTARVVTEKLFF
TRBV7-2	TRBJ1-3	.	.	TGTGCCAGCAGCACAGAGGGGGGGAGGGTCTCTGGAAACACCATATATTTT	CASSTEGGRVSGNTIYF
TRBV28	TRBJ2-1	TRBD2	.	TGTGCCAGCAGGTTATCCGGGACTAGCGGTACCTACAATGAGCAGTTCTTC	CASRLSGTSGTYNEQFF
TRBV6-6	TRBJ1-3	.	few	TGTGCCAGCAGTGAGGCGGGGAGGGCCAACACCATATATTTT	CASSEAGRANTIYF
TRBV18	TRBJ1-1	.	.	TGTGCCAGCTCACCAGCAGGAGGGAACACTGAAGCTTTCTTT	CASSPAGGNTEAFF
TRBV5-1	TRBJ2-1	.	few	TGCGCCAGCAGCTTGGCTGGCGGGGAGTACAATGAGCAGTTCTTC	CASSLAGGEYNEQFF
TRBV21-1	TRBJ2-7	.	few	TGTGCCAGCACCAAATCCGACAGGAATTTTACCGTATCCTACGAGCAGTACTTC	CASTKSDRNFTVSYEQYF
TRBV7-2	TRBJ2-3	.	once	TGTGCCAGCAGCTTATCCGGATGGACGCAGTATTTT	CASSLSGWTQYF
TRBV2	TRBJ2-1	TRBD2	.	TGTGCCAGCACCGGTACTAGCGAGGGTGAGCAGTTCTTC	CASTGTSEGEQFF
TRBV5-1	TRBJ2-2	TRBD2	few	TGCGCCGGGCGACTAGCGGAAAACACCGGGGAGCTGTTTTTT	CAGRLAENTGELFF
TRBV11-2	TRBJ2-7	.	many	TGTGCCAGCAGCTTAGTCGCAGCACACTACGAGCAGTACTTC	CASSLVAAHYEQYF
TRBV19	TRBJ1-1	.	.	TGTGCCAGTAGTCCCTCCTGGGGGGTGAACACTGAAGCTTTCTTT	CASSPSWGVNTEAFF
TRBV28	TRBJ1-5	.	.	TGTGCCAGCAGGGTATCGGGGTGGCGCAATCAGCCCCAGCATTTT	CASRVSGWRNQPQHF
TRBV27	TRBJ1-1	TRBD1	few	TGTGCCAGCAGCCGGGACAGAGACACTGAAGCTTTCTTT	CASSRDRDTEAFF
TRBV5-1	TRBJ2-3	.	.	TGCGCCAGCAGCTCGGACCGGCAGGCAGATACGCAGTATTTT	CASSSDRQADTQYF
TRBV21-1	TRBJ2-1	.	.	TGTGCCAGCAGGGTCCAGGGGATTGAGCAGTTCTTC	CASRVQGIEQFF
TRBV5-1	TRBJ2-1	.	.	TGCGCCAGCAGCGGGGACTGGGGCAATGAGCAGTTCTTC	CASSGDWGNEQFF
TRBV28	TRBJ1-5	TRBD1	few	TGTGCCAGCAGTCCGACGGGACAGCCCAATCAGCCCCAGCATTTT	CASSPTGQPNQPQHF
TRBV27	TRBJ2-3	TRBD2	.	TGTGCCAGCAGTTTCCATAGCGGGAGCGGTACGCAGTATTTT	CASSFHSGSGTQYF
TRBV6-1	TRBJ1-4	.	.	TGTGCCAGCAGTGATGCCGGGAGCCTCAATGAAAAACTGTTTTTT	CASSDAGSLNEKLFF
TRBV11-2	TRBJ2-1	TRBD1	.	TGTGCCAGCAGCTCTCGACAGGGTAACAATGAGCAGTTCTTC	CASSSRQGNNEQFF
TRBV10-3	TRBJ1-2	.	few	TGTGCCATCAGTGACACGGATGGGTTCCGACTGAACTATGGCTACACCTTC	CAISDTDGFRLNYGYTF
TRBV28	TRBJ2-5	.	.	TGTGCCAGCAGCACCCATCCAGACCACAGGGAGACCCAGTACTTC	CASSTHPDHRETQYF
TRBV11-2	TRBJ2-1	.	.	TGTGCCAGCAGCTTAGCGGTTACGCGGACCTCCTACAATGAGCAGTTCTTC	CASSLAVTRTSYNEQFF
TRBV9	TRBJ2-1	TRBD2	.	TGTGCCAGCAGCGTTGGACTAGCTGGGTACAATGAGCAGTTCTTC	CASSVGLAGYNEQFF
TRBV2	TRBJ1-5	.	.	TGTGCCAGCAGCGGGGGGAATAGCAATCAGCCCCAGCATTTT	CASSGGNSNQPQHF
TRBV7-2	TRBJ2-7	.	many	TGTGCCAGCAGCCTAGGGGCGGCTAGTTTTAACGAGCAGTACTTC	CASSLGAASFNEQYF
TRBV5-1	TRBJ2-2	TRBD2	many	TGCGCCAGCAGCCACACACCGACTAGCGGAATAAACACCGGGGAGCTGTTTTTT	CASSHTPTSGINTGELFF
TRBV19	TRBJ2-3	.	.	TGTGCCAGTAGTACCCCCCAGCCGGGGACCTCACGCACAGATACGCAGTATTTT	CASSTPQPGTSRTDTQYF
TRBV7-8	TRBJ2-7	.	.	TGTGCCAGCAGCCTCCGGGGATCCGCCTCCTACGAGCAGTACTTC	CASSLRGSASYEQYF
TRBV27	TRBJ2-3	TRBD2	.	TGTGCCAGCAGTTTTCGACTAGCGGGCACAGATACGCAGTATTTT	CASSFRLAGTDTQYF
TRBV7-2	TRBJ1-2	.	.	TGTGCCAGCAGCCAAGATTGGGCTGGCTACACCTTC	CASSQDWAGYTF
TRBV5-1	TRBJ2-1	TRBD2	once	TGCGCCAGCAGCTGGAGCGGGAGGGCCGAGGATGAGCAGTTCTTC	CASSWSGRAEDEQFF